This T cell receptor beta chain was recovered during a study of CD8 T cells in Susac syndrome. CD8+ and CD4+ blood T cells underwent TCR beta sequencing. The CDR3 is 15 amino acids. Germline lookup yields CDR1 SGHDN and CDR2 FVKESK. V shed 6 bases and J 2 bases; nucleotides not matched to a gene: 9. Reverse transcription of about 0.5 to 1 ug RNA was carried out with random hexamers. Via MiXCR, TCRdb re-called the immunoSEQ multiplex PCR reads, giving one row per CDR3 protein. The data hold 150,000 to 180,000 distinct CDR3 sequences, with around 95% observed a single time. This rearrangement joins TRBV14 to TRBJ1-1; 7 positions agree with TRBD1. Sequencing was done on a sample of CD8+ T cells from PBMCs. This clonotype originated in a human donor with multiple sclerosis. Here the CDR3 DNA reads TGTGCCAGCAGTCATCTACAGGGGCTAAACACTGAAGCTTTCTTT. Residues: CASSHLQGLNTEAFF.